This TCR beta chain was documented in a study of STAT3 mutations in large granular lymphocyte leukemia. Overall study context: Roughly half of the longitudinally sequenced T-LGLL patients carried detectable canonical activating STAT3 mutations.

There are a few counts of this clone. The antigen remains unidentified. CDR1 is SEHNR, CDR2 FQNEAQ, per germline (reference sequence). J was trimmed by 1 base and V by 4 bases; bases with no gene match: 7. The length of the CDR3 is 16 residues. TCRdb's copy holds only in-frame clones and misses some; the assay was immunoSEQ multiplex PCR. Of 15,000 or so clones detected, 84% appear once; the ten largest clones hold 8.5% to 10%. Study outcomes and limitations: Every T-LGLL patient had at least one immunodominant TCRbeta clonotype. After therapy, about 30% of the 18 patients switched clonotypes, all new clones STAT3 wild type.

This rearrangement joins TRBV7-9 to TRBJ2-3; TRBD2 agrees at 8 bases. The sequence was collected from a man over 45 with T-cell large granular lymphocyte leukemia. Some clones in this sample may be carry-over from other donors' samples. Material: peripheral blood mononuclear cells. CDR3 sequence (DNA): TGTGCCAGCAGCTCCGAGGGGCGGGGGGGCACAGATACGCAGTATTTT. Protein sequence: CASSSEGRGGTDTQYF.